Shown below are 12 T cell receptor beta chains from a single sample sequenced in a study of cytomegalovirus exposure and HLA in healthy donors. The PCR ran on 60 Vbeta and 13 Jbeta primers. Here immunoSEQ multiplex PCR was the method, and the copy in TCRdb shows in-frame clones only, minus some. Of 150,000 to 200,000 clones in the sample, about 80% were seen once. The sequenced material came from PBMCs. All receptors come from a woman in her 30s in good health and CMV-seropositive.

This sequence joins TRBV4-1 and TRBJ1-6; TRBD1 aligns across 7 bases. This CDR3 is 17 amino acids long. The V segment lost 2 bases and the J segment 9 bases; nucleotides outside the gene matches: 13. Germline loops: CDR1 MGHRA, CDR2 YSYEKL. DNA of the CDR3: TGCGCCAGCAGCCAAACAATGAGACAGGGCAATTTTTCACCCCTCCACTTT. Residues: CASSQTMRQGNFSPLHF.

The chain employs TRBV4-3 and TRBJ2-3; 9 positions match TRBD1. Trimming removed 3 bases from V and 3 bases from J; junction bases left unmatched: 4. Germline V lookup: CDR1 LGHNA, CDR2 YSLEER. This CDR3 contains 15 residues. CDR3 region: CASSHGDRETDTQYF. DNA for the CDR3: TGCGCCAGCAGCCATGGGGACAGGGAGACAGATACGCAGTATTTT.

V and J are TRBV5-1 and TRBJ2-7; 11 bases line up with TRBD2. This CDR3 region has 18 residues. Losses at the gene ends were 1 base for V and 1 base for J; bases not matched to a gene: 10. Germline-derived CDR1 and CDR2 are SGHRS and YFSETQ. CDR3 sequence (DNA): TGCGCCAGCAGCTTGAGGGCCGGGCTAGCGGGAGGTTCCTACGAGCAGTACTTC. This gives the protein CASSLRAGLAGGSYEQYF.

The rearrangement uses TRBV19 and TRBJ1-5; D possibly corresponds to TRBD1 (6 bases). CDR1 and CDR2 (germline): LNHDA, SQIVND (reference sequence). The CDR3 consists of 14 residues. Deletions cut 5 bases from V and 6 bases from J, with 14 bases between. As DNA, the CDR3 is TGTGCCAGTAGTCCCACAGGGCTTGGTCAGCCCCAGCATTTT. Translating gives CASSPTGLGQPQHF.

The V call is TRBV19, the J call TRBJ1-6, with D possibly being TRBD1 (6 bases). The germline CDR1 and CDR2 sequences are LNHDA and SQIVND (reference sequence). V was clipped by 7 bases and J by 9 bases, with 13 bases between them. This CDR3 region has 13 residues. CDR3 nucleotide sequence: TGTGCCAGTACGGACAGTGTGTCTTCACCCCTCCACTTT. Its protein is CASTDSVSSPLHF.

J is TRBJ1-1 and V is TRBV30, with unresolved D. The CDR3 is 13 amino acids. Germline V gene sequence: CDR1 GTSNPN, CDR2 SVGIG (reference sequence). The V end was cut by 0 bases, the J end by 0 bases, with 5 bases between. DNA for the CDR3: TGTGCCTGGAGTGTATCGGTGAACACTGAAGCTTTCTTT. Its translation is CAWSVSVNTEAFF.

The J gene is TRBJ2-4, the V gene TRBV7-8, with TRBD2 as a possible D gene (6 bases). The V end was cut by 1 base, the J end by 5 bases, with 12 bases between. The CDR3 runs to 15 residues. CDR1 and CDR2 from the germline V gene are SGHVS and FQNEAQ. This CDR3 reads CASSLEGGTENIQYF. The CDR3 bases are TGTGCCAGCAGCTTAGAAGGAGGGACTGAAAACATTCAGTACTTC. Combining the CDR3 with reference TRBV7-8 and TRBJ2-4 gives the whole variable domain GAGVSQSPRYKVAKRGQDVALRCDPISGHVSLFWYQQALGQGPEFLTYFQNEAQLDKSGLPSDRFFAERPEGSVSTLKIQRTQQEDSAVYLCASSLEGGTENIQYFGAGTRLSVL.

The rearrangement uses TRBV5-4 and TRBJ2-2; 11 bases match TRBD2. Germline loops: CDR1 SGHNT, CDR2 YYREEE (reference sequence). The CDR3 extends over 16 amino acids. With 4 bases clipped from V and 2 bases from J, the junction kept 4 bases outside the gene matches. The CDR3 reads CASSPLAGGNTGELFF. DNA of the CDR3: TGTGCCAGCAGCCCTCTAGCGGGGGGCAACACCGGGGAGCTGTTTTTT.

For the CDR3, the DNA is TGCGCCAGCAGCCATCCCGACAGGCCCGACACTGAAGCTTTCTTT. It specifies CASSHPDRPDTEAFF. This rearrangement joins TRBV4-1 to TRBJ1-1, with a possible D match to TRBD1 (6 bases). V was clipped by 3 bases and J by 3 bases, with 14 bases between them. The CDR3 runs to 15 residues. Germline loops: CDR1 MGHRA, CDR2 YSYEKL.

The chain carries TRBV29-1 and TRBJ1-2, with TRBD1 identical over 11 bases. The germline gives CDR1 SQVTM, CDR2 ANQGSEA. The CDR3 length is 15 residues. With V trimmed by 6 bases and J by 8 bases, 14 bases remained unmatched. The CDR3 protein is CSVKPAGTGGRGYTF. The CDR3 DNA reads TGCAGCGTCAAGCCAGCCGGGACAGGGGGTCGCGGCTACACCTTC.

There are a few counts of this clone. V usage is TRBV9 and J usage is TRBJ2-1; 8 bases are a match to TRBD2. The CDR3 sequence is 15 residues long. V shed 0 bases and J 5 bases; nucleotides not matched to a gene: 4. Germline CDR1 and CDR2: SGDLS and YYNGEE. CDR3 amino acids: CASSVAGLENNEQFF. CDR3 sequence (DNA): TGTGCCAGCAGCGTAGCGGGACTAGAAAACAATGAGCAGTTCTTC.

V and J are TRBV4-3 and TRBJ2-2; 7 bases map to TRBD1. Germline V CDR1 and CDR2: LGHNA, YSLEER. The CDR3 loop spans 20 amino acids. The V segment lost 2 bases and the J segment 0 bases; nucleotides outside the gene matches: 15. The CDR3 spells CASSQIPGGSAIANTGELFF. As DNA, the CDR3 is TGCGCCAGCAGCCAAATCCCAGGGGGTAGCGCCATCGCGAACACCGGGGAGCTGTTTTTT.